One and the same sample provided the 31 T cell receptor beta chains below, sequenced in a study of blood T cell repertoires in COVID-19. Clones were sequenced by immunoSEQ multiplex PCR, and TCRdb holds only the in-frame ones, with some missing. In the table there are about 39,000 clones, 84% of which are singletons. Source material: peripheral blood. The receptors stem from a man in his fifties or sixties with active or convalescent COVID-19.

The chain uses TRBV27 and TRBJ2-7; a possible D gene is TRBD1 (6 bases). Germline CDR1 reads MNHEY; CDR2 reads SMNVEV (reference sequence). V shed 6 bases and J shed 2 bases, with 17 bases lying between them. The CDR3 covers 15 residues. The CDR3 DNA reads as TGTGCCAGCAGCCGACCGGGACACCAGACCTACGAGCAGTACTTC. Its translation is CASSRPGHQTYEQYF.

This clone is a singleton in its sample. The chain is built from TRBV2 and TRBJ1-1; no firm D call. The CDR3 consists of 16 residues. Germline assignment: CDR1 SNHLY and CDR2 FYNNEI. V lost 1 base to trimming and J lost 2 bases, with 14 bases between them. In nucleotides, the CDR3 is TGTGCCAGCAGTGAAGAACAAGGACTAACCAACACTGAAGCTTTCTTT. Translated, it gives CASSEEQGLTNTEAFF.

This clone has just one count. The V and J genes are TRBV19 and TRBJ2-7, with TRBD2 matching 7 bases. This CDR3 has 17 residues. After removal of 2 bases from V and 2 bases from J, the junction contained 12 bases not matched to a gene. Germline V lookup: CDR1 LNHDA, CDR2 SQIVND (reference sequence). CDR3 in DNA: TGTGCCAGTAGTATAAGGGGAGGGCAAACTGGGACCTACGAGCAGTACTTC. It encodes CASSIRGGQTGTYEQYF.

The genes are TRBV10-2 and TRBJ2-1, with 9 positions matching TRBD2. The CDR3 sequence is 16 residues long. Germline V gene data show CDR1 as WSHSY and CDR2 as SAAADI. J was trimmed by 7 bases and V by 4 bases; bases with no gene match: 11. The CDR3 here is CASSGLGRGGNNEQFF. CDR3 nucleotides: TGCGCCAGCAGTGGACTGGGGCGGGGGGGCAATAATGAGCAGTTCTTC.

The rearrangement joins TRBV25-1 to TRBJ1-2; 8 nucleotides line up with TRBD1. The V segment lost 3 bases and the J segment 4 bases; nucleotides outside the gene matches: 4. The CDR3 length is 14 residues. The germline CDR1 and CDR2 sequences are MGHDK and SYGVNS. CDR3 bases: TGTGCCAGCAGTGAGACAGGGGTGCGCTATGGCTACACCTTC. Translated: CASSETGVRYGYTF.

This rearrangement joins TRBV18 to TRBJ1-6; D is unresolved. Germline V gives CDR1 KGHSH, CDR2 LQKENI. V lost 0 bases to trimming and J lost 9 bases, with 12 bases between them. There are 15 residues in the CDR3. CDR3 DNA sequence: TGTGCCAGCTCACCACCTCCAGGATCAGGTTCACCCCTCCACTTT. Its translation is CASSPPPGSGSPLHF.

The chain has TRBV7-9 and TRBJ2-3; 12 bases map to TRBD2. The CDR3 is 18 residues long. The ends lost 5 bases at V and 0 bases at J; junction bases unmatched: 9. Germline CDR1 is SEHNR and CDR2 is FQNEAQ (reference sequence). The CDR3, as DNA: TGTGCCAGCAGCACTCGGACTAGCGGGGACACTAGCACAGATACGCAGTATTTT. Its protein product is CASSTRTSGDTSTDTQYF.

V usage is TRBV7-3 and J usage is TRBJ2-5; 7 bases match TRBD1. The germline V gene encodes CDR1 SGHTA and CDR2 FQGTGA. This CDR3 spans 14 amino acids. With V trimmed by 5 bases and J by 2 bases, 5 bases remained unmatched. DNA for the CDR3: TGTGCCAGCAGCCCATCCAGGGGGCAAGAGACCCAGTACTTC. Amino acid sequence: CASSPSRGQETQYF.

The V and J genes are TRBV20-1 and TRBJ2-6; D is undetermined. CDR1 is DFQATT and CDR2 is SNEGSKA in the germline V gene (reference sequence). The length of the CDR3 is 15 residues. Trimming removed 3 bases at V and 0 bases at J, with 9 bases between. The CDR3 sequence: CSASLRSSGANVLTF. CDR3 sequence (DNA): TGCAGTGCTAGTCTAAGGAGCTCTGGGGCCAACGTCCTGACTTTC.

This clone has just a few counts. This chain uses TRBV18 with TRBJ1-2; 7 bases match TRBD1. The germline gives CDR1 KGHSH, CDR2 LQKENI. After removal of 2 bases from V and 4 bases from J, the junction contained 7 bases not matched to a gene. This CDR3 has 15 residues. The DNA for the CDR3 is TGTGCCAGCTCACCAAAACAGGGGCAGGGCTATGGCTACACCTTC. Translation: CASSPKQGQGYGYTF.

The chain joins TRBV29-1 to TRBJ2-7; 12 bases are a match to TRBD2. CDR3 length: 15 residues. The V gene's germline CDR1 is SQVTM and CDR2 ANQGSEA. V was pared by 7 bases and J by 2 bases, with 9 bases of the junction left unmatched. The CDR3 DNA reads as TGCAGCGCCGTGGGGACTAGCGGGTTCGCCTACGAGCAGTACTTC. Protein: CSAVGTSGFAYEQYF.

The chain couples TRBV10-3 to TRBJ1-1; D ambiguous. This CDR3 contains 12 residues. The V gene's germline CDR1 is ENHRY and CDR2 SYGVKD. Trimming cost V 4 bases and J 5 bases, with 8 bases left between them. The CDR3 reads CAISGRMTEAFF. The CDR3 nucleotides are TGTGCCATCAGTGGGAGGATGACTGAAGCTTTCTTT.

This sequence joins TRBV7-9 and TRBJ2-3; tentatively, D is TRBD2 (7 bases). The CDR3 sequence is 16 residues long. The germline V gene encodes CDR1 SEHNR and CDR2 FQNEAQ (reference sequence). V was cut by 3 bases and J by 3 bases, with 16 bases left in between. The CDR3 reads CASSFIKRGATDTQYF. The CDR3 nucleotides are TGTGCCAGCAGCTTTATCAAACGGGGGGCTACAGATACGCAGTATTTT. Full variable domain (missing parts from reference TRBV7-9 and TRBJ2-3): DTGVSQNPRHKITKRGQNVTFRCDPISEHNRLYWYRQTLGQGPEFLTYFQNEAQLEKSRLLSDRFSAERPKGSFSTLEIQRTEQGDSAMYLCASSFIKRGATDTQYFGPGTRLTVL.

V usage is TRBV19 and J usage is TRBJ1-5; 8 bases map to TRBD1. The CDR3 has 14 residues. The germline V gene encodes CDR1 LNHDA and CDR2 SQIVND (reference sequence). After removal of 1 base from V and 6 bases from J, the junction contained 2 bases not matched to a gene. The CDR3 DNA reads TGTGCCAGTAGTATAGGGGACAGGATTCAGCCCCAGCATTTT. Its translation is CASSIGDRIQPQHF.

The chain uses TRBV11-2 and TRBJ2-5; TRBD2 is a possible D gene (6 bases). Germline loops: CDR1 SGHAT, CDR2 FQNNGV. This CDR3 is built from 14 residues. V lost 4 bases and J 6 bases, leaving 15 bases between the germline ends. The CDR3: CASSSQGGGKTQYF. The DNA of the CDR3 is TGTGCCAGCAGCTCTCAGGGTGGGGGGAAGACCCAGTACTTC.

The chain is built from TRBV14 and TRBJ1-1; the match to TRBD1 covers 10 bases. CDR1 and CDR2 (germline): SGHDN, FVKESK. J was trimmed by 6 bases and V by 1 base; bases with no gene match: 5. The CDR3 totals 15 residues. The CDR3 loop reads CASSQGRGQGSEAFF. The CDR3 DNA reads as TGTGCCAGCAGCCAAGGACGGGGACAGGGGTCTGAAGCTTTCTTT.

J is TRBJ2-5 and V is TRBV2; 10 bases are shared with TRBD1. The CDR3 is 15 residues long. Trimming cost V 6 bases and J 3 bases; bases outside gene matches: 7. Germline loops: CDR1 SNHLY, CDR2 FYNNEI. The CDR3 loop reads CASSDSGTGEETQYF. As DNA, the CDR3 is TGTGCCAGCAGCGACTCCGGGACAGGGGAAGAGACCCAGTACTTC.

CDR3 coding DNA: TGTGCCAGCAGTTATGTATGGGACTACAACAATGAGCAGTTCTTC. The encoded protein is CASSYVWDYNNEQFF. The V gene is TRBV6-2 or TRBV6-3, the J gene TRBJ2-1, with 7 bases aligning to TRBD2. Germline CDR1 MNHEY, CDR2 SVGEGT. This CDR3 is 15 amino acids long. V lost 3 bases to trimming and J lost 5 bases; unmatched junction nucleotides: 7.

This clone was detected once. The chain employs TRBV9 and TRBJ2-3, with 13 bases fitting TRBD2. Germline values: CDR1 SGDLS, CDR2 YYNGEE. The CDR3 is 16 amino acids. The junction had 4 bases not matched to a gene; V was cut back by 3 bases and J by 3 bases. DNA of the CDR3: TGTGCCAGCAGCGCCCTACTAGCGGGGGGGACAGATACGCAGTATTTT. This gives the protein CASSALLAGGTDTQYF.

The rearrangement joins TRBV25-1 to TRBJ1-4, with 9 nucleotides matching TRBD1. V lost 4 bases to trimming and J lost 8 bases; unmatched junction nucleotides: 11. The germline CDR1 and CDR2 sequences are MGHDK and SYGVNS. This CDR3 has 16 residues. CDR3 DNA sequence: TGTGCCAGCAGTGCGTCCCCGGGACAGGGCATAGAAAAACTGTTTTTT. It translates to CASSASPGQGIEKLFF.

This sequence joins TRBV5-1 and TRBJ2-1, with 10 bases aligning to TRBD1. The CDR3 sequence is 15 residues long. Germline lookup yields CDR1 SGHRS and CDR2 YFSETQ. The V gene end was trimmed by 2 bases and the J gene end by 6 bases; junction bases not matched to a gene: 5. The CDR3 loop is CASSLEGQGFNEQFF. CDR3 nucleotide sequence: TGCGCCAGCAGCTTAGAGGGACAGGGGTTCAATGAGCAGTTCTTC.

This chain uses TRBV7-9 with TRBJ1-1, with 10 bases identical to TRBD1. The CDR3 has 15 amino acids. V dropped 3 bases and J dropped 7; count of bases not matched to a gene: 8. CDR1 SEHNR and CDR2 FQNEAQ come from the germline V gene (reference sequence). CDR3 coding DNA: TGTGCCAGCAGCTTGCCCAGACAGGGGGCAAGTGAAGCTTTCTTT. Amino acids: CASSLPRQGASEAFF. The whole variable domain, remainder taken from reference TRBV7-9 and TRBJ1-1, is DTGVSQNPRHKITKRGQNVTFRCDPISEHNRLYWYRQTLGQGPEFLTYFQNEAQLEKSRLLSDRFSAERPKGSFSTLEIQRTEQGDSAMYLCASSLPRQGASEAFFGQGTRLTVV.

This clone was seen only once. The chain uses TRBV19 and TRBJ2-3, with 10 bases identical to TRBD1. The CDR3 extends over 15 amino acids. Unmatched junction bases numbered 9, after V lost 8 bases and J lost 4 bases. CDR1 LNHDA and CDR2 SQIVND come from the germline V gene (reference sequence). The CDR3 is CASEDRGDPSDTQYF. CDR3 in DNA: TGTGCCAGTGAGGACAGGGGGGATCCCTCAGATACGCAGTATTTT.

The chain couples TRBV11-2 to TRBJ2-4, with unresolved D. The germline V and J ends were trimmed by 6 bases and 4 bases, with 13 bases remaining between them. CDR1 is SGHAT and CDR2 is FQNNGV in the germline V gene. CDR3 length: 14 amino acids. In DNA form, the CDR3 reads TGTGCCAGCAGTTACAGCCACCTTAAAAACATTCAGTACTTC. The encoded protein is CASSYSHLKNIQYF. Together with reference TRBV11-2 and TRBJ2-4, the CDR3 gives the full variable domain: EAGVAQSPRYKIIEKRQSVAFWCNPISGHATLYWYQQILGQGPKLLIQFQNNGVVDDSQLPKDRFSAERLKGVDSTLKIQPAKLEDSAVYLCASSYSHLKNIQYFGAGTRLSVL.

J is TRBJ1-1 and V is TRBV21-1; the table's D call of TRBD1 was not tested on the DNA. TRBV21-1 is recorded as a pseudogene. The CDR3 runs to 15 residues. CDR3 sequence reads: CASTGTGGCDTEAFF. The CDR3 region has the DNA TGTGCCAGCACCGGGACAGGGGGCTGCGACACTGAAGCTTTCTTT.

Only one count was recorded for this clone. The rearrangement joins TRBV27 to TRBJ1-1; D perhaps matches TRBD1 (6 bases). Deletions cut 5 bases from V and 1 base from J, with 11 bases between. CDR1 MNHEY and CDR2 SMNVEV come from the germline V gene (reference sequence). The CDR3 consists of 14 residues. The CDR3 nucleotides are TGTGCCAGCAGTGGCCTGGACAGGAACACTGAAGCTTTCTTT. This sequence encodes CASSGLDRNTEAFF.

The CDR3 DNA is TGTGCCAGCTCACCACCATCTCTTAGCTCTGGAAACACCATATATTTT. Protein: CASSPPSLSSGNTIYF. The genes are TRBV18 and TRBJ1-3, with D hard to call. The germline gives CDR1 KGHSH, CDR2 LQKENI. The germline V and J ends were trimmed by 0 bases and 0 bases, with 9 bases remaining between them. The CDR3 spans 16 residues.

The chain uses TRBV5-5 and TRBJ1-2; TRBD1 agrees at 12 bases. V was clipped by 0 bases and J by 4 bases; unmatched bases: 10. This CDR3 has 18 residues. The germline gives CDR1 SGHKS, CDR2 YYEKEE (reference sequence). Written as DNA, the CDR3 is TGTGCCAGCAGCTTGGCTTCCTCCGGGACAGGGGGCCTCTATGGCTACACCTTC. Translating it yields CASSLASSGTGGLYGYTF.

This clone was seen once. The V call is TRBV5-1, the J call TRBJ2-2, with unresolved D. There are 15 residues in the CDR3. Germline lookup yields CDR1 SGHRS and CDR2 YFSETQ. With 0 bases removed from V and 5 bases from J, the gap between germline ends came to 11 bases. The CDR3 sequence: CASSLARSSTGELFF. CDR3 sequence (DNA): TGCGCCAGCAGCTTGGCTAGGTCCTCGACCGGGGAGCTGTTTTTT.

This clone turned up a few times. This sequence joins TRBV5-1 and TRBJ2-7; maybe TRBD2 (7 bases). Looked up from germline, CDR1 is SGHRS and CDR2 is YFSETQ. The CDR3 runs 16 residues. With 0 bases removed from V and 3 bases from J, the gap between germline ends came to 16 bases. The chain's CDR3 is CASSLGPGGLSYEQYF. CDR3 sequence (DNA): TGCGCCAGCAGCTTGGGTCCGGGGGGCTTAAGCTACGAGCAGTACTTC.

The chain employs TRBV9 and TRBJ1-3; possibly TRBD1 for D (6 bases). V was trimmed by 2 bases and J by 1 base, leaving 16 bases between them. Germline V gene data show CDR1 as SGDLS and CDR2 as YYNGEE. This CDR3 comprises 17 residues. In DNA, the CDR3 is TGTGCCAGCAGCGTTCGAAGACAGGACGATTCTGGAAACACCATATATTTT. It is translated as CASSVRRQDDSGNTIYF. The complete variable domain, with remaining parts taken from reference TRBV9 and TRBJ1-3, reads DSGVTQTPKHLITATGQRVTLRCSPRSGDLSVYWYQQSLDQGLQFLIQYYNGEERAKGNILERFSAQQFPDLHSELNLSSLELGDSALYFCASSVRRQDDSGNTIYFGEGSWLTVV.